These 3 T cell receptor beta chains originate from one sample sequenced in a study of T cells in localized non-small cell lung cancer. The protocol was immunoSEQ multiplex PCR, while the TCRdb copy is restricted to in-frame clones and leaves out a portion. The sample includes about 35,000 clones, approximately 89% seen only once; the top ten take approximately 12%. This material consisted of peripheral blood mononuclear cells, taken before any cancer treatment. The receptor source for this set is a female donor of 60 years or more with stage II lung adenocarcinoma.

This clone was detected only a few times. In nucleotides, the CDR3 is TGCAGTGCGCCTTACAATGAGCAGTTCTTC. Its translation: CSAPYNEQFF. The gene calls are TRBV20-1 and TRBJ2-1, with unresolved D. There are 10 residues in the CDR3. CDR1 and CDR2 from the germline V gene are DFQATT and SNEGSKA (reference sequence). The V and J ends lost 6 bases and 4 bases respectively, with 4 bases between them.

This chain uses TRBV29-1 with TRBJ2-7; D may be TRBD1 (6 bases). V shed 4 bases and J shed 0 bases, with 16 bases lying between them. The CDR3 sequence is 15 residues long. Per the germline V gene, CDR1 is SQVTM and CDR2 is ANQGSEA. As DNA, the CDR3 is TGCAGCGTTGGGATTCGCACAGGGTCCTCCTACGAGCAGTACTTC. This sequence encodes CSVGIRTGSSYEQYF.

This chain joins TRBV7-9 and TRBJ1-4; D call uncertain. There are 14 residues in the CDR3. Germline V gene lookup returns CDR1 SEHNR and CDR2 FQNEAQ (reference sequence). Trimming pared 4 bases from V and 6 bases from J, leaving 12 bases between. The CDR3 nucleotides read TGTGCCAGCAGCTGGAATTGGAGGGATGAAAAACTGTTTTTT. Translating gives CASSWNWRDEKLFF.